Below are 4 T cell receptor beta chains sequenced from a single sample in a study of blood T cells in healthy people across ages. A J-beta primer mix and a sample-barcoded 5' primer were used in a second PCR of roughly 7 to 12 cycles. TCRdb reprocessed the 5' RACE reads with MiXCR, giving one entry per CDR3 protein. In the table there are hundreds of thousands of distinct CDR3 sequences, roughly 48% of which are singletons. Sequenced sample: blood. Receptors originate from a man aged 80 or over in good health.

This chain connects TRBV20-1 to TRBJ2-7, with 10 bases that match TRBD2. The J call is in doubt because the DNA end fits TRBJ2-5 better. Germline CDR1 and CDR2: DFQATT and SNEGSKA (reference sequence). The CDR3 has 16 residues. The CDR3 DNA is TGCAGTGCTAGAGATGCTAGCGGGGGCCAGGTAGAGACCCAGTACTTC. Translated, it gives CSARDASGGQVETQYF.

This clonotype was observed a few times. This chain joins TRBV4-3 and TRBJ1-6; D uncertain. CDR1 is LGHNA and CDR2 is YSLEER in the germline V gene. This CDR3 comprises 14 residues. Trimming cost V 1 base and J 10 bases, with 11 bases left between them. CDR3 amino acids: CASSQALWGSPLHF. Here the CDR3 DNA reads TGCGCCAGCAGCCAAGCACTATGGGGATCACCCCTCCACTTT.

CDR3 nucleotides: TGTGCCTACCCGGGGGGAACCCAGTACTTC. Translation gives CAYPGGTQYF. The rearrangement links TRBV7-3 to TRBJ2-5; 7 nucleotides line up with TRBD2. V lost 11 bases and J lost 8; bases outside the gene matches: 5. Germline V lookup: CDR1 SGHTA, CDR2 FQGTGA. The length of the CDR3 is 10 residues.

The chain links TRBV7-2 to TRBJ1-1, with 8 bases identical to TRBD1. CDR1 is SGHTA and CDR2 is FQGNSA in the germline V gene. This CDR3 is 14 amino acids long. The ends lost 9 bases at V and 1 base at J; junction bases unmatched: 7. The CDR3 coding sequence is TGTGCCAGTAAGCAGGGGGCCGGGAACACTGAAGCTTTCTTT. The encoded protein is CASKQGAGNTEAFF.